This record concerns one TCR beta chain sequence. The data belong to a study of T cells in Graves' hyperthyroidism and ophthalmopathy. Amplified TCR beta CDR3 regions derived from RNA transcripts. HTBI primers drove first-round RT-PCR of the TCR CDR3. Using its own MiXCR run on the multiplex PCR reads, TCRdb lists one record per CDR3 protein. The data show roughly 260,000 distinct CDR3 sequences, with less than 15% seen just once and 13% held by the top ten. Germline V CDR1 and CDR2: SGDLS, YYNGEE. The CDR3 contains 12 residues. Trimming cost V 0 bases and J 8 bases, with 6 bases left between them. Sequencing used blood. This sequence joins TRBV9 and TRBJ2-1; D not resolved. This sequence originates from a woman aged 40 to 55 with Graves' hyperthyroidism that later progressed to Graves' ophthalmopathy. DNA of the CDR3: TGTGCCAGCAGCGTAGGACTCCATGAGCAGTTCTTC. It yields the protein CASSVGLHEQFF.